A single sample gave rise to the 21 T cell receptor beta chains below, sequenced in a study of T-cell memory formation after mild COVID-19. Via MiXCR, TCRdb re-called the 5' RACE reads, giving one row per CDR3 protein. The sample consists of some 150,000 distinct CDR3 sequences, less than 20% of them appearing once. The sample comprised PBMCs or a T cell subset sorted from them (not recorded which). The source of these receptors is an adult woman who had mild COVID-19 (a few samples of this study predate the infection). Cell type and time point are not known.

The table lists this clonotype with a few counts. The chain carries TRBV7-9 and TRBJ1-2; a possible D gene is TRBD1 (5 bases). The CDR3 is made up of 13 amino acids. Germline lookup yields CDR1 SEHNR and CDR2 FQNEAQ (reference sequence). V lost 6 bases and J lost 5, with 13 bases in between. The CDR3 loop reads CASSSGRGYGYTF. Here the CDR3 DNA reads TGTGCCAGCAGTTCAGGGAGAGGGTATGGCTACACCTTC. The full variable domain, with the rest looked up from reference TRBV7-9 and TRBJ1-2, is DTGVSQNPRHKITKRGQNVTFRCDPISEHNRLYWYRQTLGQGPEFLTYFQNEAQLEKSRLLSDRFSAERPKGSFSTLEIQRTEQGDSAMYLCASSSGRGYGYTFGSGTRLTVV.

This clonotype was detected only once. The gene calls are TRBV24-1 and TRBJ1-2, with TRBD1 identical over 7 bases. The ends lost 2 bases at V and 3 bases at J; junction bases unmatched: 2. The CDR3 is made up of 14 amino acids. From germline, CDR1 is KGHDR and CDR2 SFDVKD. CDR3 protein: CATSDSTGDYGYTF. As DNA, the CDR3 is TGTGCCACCAGTGATTCTACAGGGGACTATGGCTACACCTTC.

In this sample, this clonotype turned up a few times. The chain is built from TRBV21-1 and TRBJ2-1; the D call in the table, TRBD1, was not verified against the DNA. TRBV21-1 counts as a pseudogene. The length of the CDR3 is 17 residues. The CDR3 bases are TGTGCCAGCAGCAAGCCCGGGGAGAAGCGTGCCTACAATGAGCAGTTCTTC. It encodes CASSKPGEKRAYNEQFF.

The chain employs TRBV12-3 or TRBV12-4 and TRBJ2-1, with a weak D call TRBD1 (5 bases). V was clipped by 3 bases and J by 3 bases, with 6 bases between them. CDR3 length: 13 residues. The CDR3 reads CASSFDSYNEQFF. The CDR3 nucleotides are TGTGCCAGCAGTTTCGACAGCTACAATGAGCAGTTCTTC.

This clonotype was detected ten times or more. CDR3: CASSLRPTSGSYEQYF. The CDR3 DNA is TGTGCCAGCAGCCTACGCCCGACTAGCGGGAGCTACGAGCAGTACTTC. This chain links TRBV3-1 with TRBJ2-7; TRBD2 matches at 12 bases. V trimming: 4 bases; J trimming: 3 bases; junction bases outside the gene matches: 7. The CDR3 covers 16 residues. The germline V gene encodes CDR1 LGHDT and CDR2 YNNKEL (reference sequence).

This clonotype occurred a few times. The V call is TRBV15, the J call TRBJ1-3; TRBD1 is a possible D gene (6 bases). The CDR3 sequence is 15 residues long. Trimming pared 0 bases from V and 2 bases from J, leaving 8 bases between. Germline CDR1 is LNHNV and CDR2 is YYDKDF (reference sequence). The chain's CDR3 is CATSRDRGPGNTIYF. Written as DNA, the CDR3 is TGTGCCACCAGCAGAGATCGGGGGCCTGGAAACACCATATATTTT.

The chain carries TRBV3-1 and TRBJ2-2, with a tentative D call TRBD1 (6 bases). The V end lost 4 bases, the J end lost 0 bases, and 9 bases lay between the germline ends. Germline-derived CDR1 and CDR2 are LGHDT and YNNKEL (reference sequence). This CDR3 is built from 15 residues. CDR3 bases: TGTGCCAGCAGCCCGGGACATCCGAACACCGGGGAGCTGTTTTTT. As protein: CASSPGHPNTGELFF.

The CDR3 is CASSQGSETEAFF. The CDR3 DNA is TGTGCCAGCAGCCAAGGGTCAGAAACTGAAGCTTTCTTT. This chain joins TRBV3-1 and TRBJ1-1; D not resolved. The CDR3 totals 13 residues. Trimming cost V 1 base and J 5 bases, with 8 bases left between them. Germline CDR1 reads LGHDT; CDR2 reads YNNKEL (reference sequence).

This clonotype was counted a few times. The chain employs TRBV12-3 or TRBV12-4 and TRBJ2-2; weak D call: TRBD1 (6 bases). The length of the CDR3 is 16 residues. V was clipped by 5 bases and J by 0 bases, with 13 bases between them. In DNA form, the CDR3 reads TGTGCCAGCAGTCCTACAGGGAAGGCGAACACCGGGGAGCTGTTTTTT. Its protein is CASSPTGKANTGELFF.

This sequence joins TRBV6-5 and TRBJ1-1; no reliable D call. The CDR3 extends over 13 amino acids. Germline CDR1 reads MNHEY; CDR2 reads SVGAGI. The germline V and J ends were trimmed by 6 bases and 3 bases, with 11 bases remaining between them. DNA of the CDR3: TGTGCCAGCAGACCTAGCAGATACACTGAAGCTTTCTTT. Translating gives CASRPSRYTEAFF.

J is TRBJ2-3 and V is TRBV12-3 or TRBV12-4; TRBD2 is a possible D gene (6 bases). The CDR3 has 15 amino acids. The ends were cut back, 3 bases at V and 2 bases at J, with 12 bases in the middle. The CDR3, as DNA: TGTGCCAGCAGTTTCGGGACTCTCCCCACAGATACGCAGTATTTT. As protein: CASSFGTLPTDTQYF.

CDR3 loop: CSATRTGQETQYF. CDR3 sequence (DNA): TGCAGTGCTACAAGGACAGGCCAAGAGACCCAGTACTTC. The V gene is TRBV20-1, the J gene TRBJ2-5, with 7 bases matching TRBD1. This CDR3 region has 13 residues. V was pared by 4 bases and J by 1 base, with 3 bases of the junction left unmatched. CDR1 is DFQATT and CDR2 is SNEGSKA in the germline V gene (reference sequence).

The CDR3 region has the DNA TGTGCCAGCAGTTTGATAGCTAACAATGAGCAGTTCTTC. Residues: CASSLIANNEQFF. This chain connects TRBV12-3 or TRBV12-4 to TRBJ2-1, with D uncertain. The V gene lost 3 bases and the J gene lost 5 bases, with 8 bases spanning the gap. The CDR3 has 13 amino acids.

The chain combines TRBV7-2 with TRBJ2-3; D perhaps matches TRBD2 (6 bases). The germline gives CDR1 SGHTA, CDR2 FQGNSA. The V gene lost 10 bases and the J gene lost 1 base, with 15 bases spanning the gap. This CDR3 is 14 amino acids long. The CDR3 loop reads CATRDLFRTDTQYF. CDR3 nucleotides: TGTGCCACCCGGGACTTGTTCCGCACAGATACGCAGTATTTT.

This clonotype was picked up a small number of times. The chain recombines TRBV7-9 with TRBJ2-7; D perhaps matches TRBD1 (5 bases). Germline CDR1 and CDR2: SEHNR and FQNEAQ (reference sequence). Deletions cut 5 bases from V and 0 bases from J, with 23 bases between. This CDR3 spans 18 amino acids. The CDR3 coding sequence is TGTGCCAGCAGCCGATTAGGGGCGGTGATAGGGCACTCCTACGAGCAGTACTTC. It codes for CASSRLGAVIGHSYEQYF.

As DNA, the CDR3 is TGCGCCAGCAGCTTGAGCACTTCTTCTAGCACAGATACGCAGTATTTT. Translating it yields CASSLSTSSSTDTQYF. The chain employs TRBV5-1 and TRBJ2-3; no clear D. Deletions cut 1 base from V and 0 bases from J, with 12 bases between. This CDR3 spans 16 amino acids. Germline assignment: CDR1 SGHRS and CDR2 YFSETQ.

The J gene is TRBJ2-5, the V gene TRBV7-6; D is undetermined. The CDR3 loop spans 13 amino acids. V lost 5 bases to trimming and J lost 3 bases, with 10 bases between them. Germline CDR1 is SGHVS and CDR2 is FNYEAQ. CDR3 sequence reads: CASSRLPKETQYF. The CDR3 bases are TGTGCCAGCAGCCGCCTCCCCAAAGAGACCCAGTACTTC.

CDR3 in amino acids: CASRDYYGYTF. In nucleotides, the CDR3 is TGTGCCAGCAGGGATTACTATGGCTACACCTTC. The chain is built from TRBV28 and TRBJ1-2; D call uncertain. CDR1 MDHEN and CDR2 SYDVKM come from the germline V gene. The V and J ends lost 6 bases and 3 bases respectively, with 5 bases between them. The length of the CDR3 is 11 residues.

This chain connects TRBV11-2 to TRBJ1-2; TRBD1 might be the D (6 bases). CDR1 SGHAT and CDR2 FQNNGV come from the germline V gene. The CDR3 is made up of 13 amino acids. V was shortened by 5 bases and J by 7 bases, with 14 bases between the two germline ends. The CDR3 region is CASSPGGGFGYTF. In nucleotides, the CDR3 is TGTGCCAGCAGCCCGGGAGGGGGATTTGGCTACACCTTC.

The table lists this clonotype with a few counts. J is TRBJ1-5 and V is TRBV7-2; no clear D gene. The CDR3 spans 14 residues. CDR1 and CDR2 from the germline V gene are SGHTA and FQGNSA. V gave up 1 base and J gave up 7 bases, with 11 bases separating them. The DNA for the CDR3 is TGTGCCAGCAGCTTAGAGGGCAGGTTGCAGCCCCAGCATTTT. Translation gives CASSLEGRLQPQHF.

This clonotype appeared a few times. The genes are TRBV7-2 and TRBJ2-1; possible D gene TRBD2, 6 bases. The germline V gene encodes CDR1 SGHTA and CDR2 FQGNSA. V dropped 2 bases and J dropped 10 bases, with 21 bases sitting between them. The CDR3 is 16 residues long. The CDR3 DNA sequence: TGTGCCAGCAGCTTACCGGGGACTGTGGGCCGGGTGGAGCAGTTCTTC. Translation: CASSLPGTVGRVEQFF.